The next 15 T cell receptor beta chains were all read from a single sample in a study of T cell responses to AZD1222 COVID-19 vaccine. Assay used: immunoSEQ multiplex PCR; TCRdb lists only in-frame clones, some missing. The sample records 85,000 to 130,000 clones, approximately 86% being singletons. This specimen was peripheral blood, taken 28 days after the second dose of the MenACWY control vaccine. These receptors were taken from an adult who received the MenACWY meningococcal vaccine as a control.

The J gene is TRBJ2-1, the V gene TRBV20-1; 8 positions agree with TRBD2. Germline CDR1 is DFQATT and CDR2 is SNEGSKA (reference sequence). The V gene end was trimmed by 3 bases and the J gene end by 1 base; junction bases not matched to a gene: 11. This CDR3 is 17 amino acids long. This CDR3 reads CSASERVAGLSYNEQFF. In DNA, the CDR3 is TGCAGTGCTAGTGAGAGGGTAGCGGGGCTTTCCTACAATGAGCAGTTCTTC.

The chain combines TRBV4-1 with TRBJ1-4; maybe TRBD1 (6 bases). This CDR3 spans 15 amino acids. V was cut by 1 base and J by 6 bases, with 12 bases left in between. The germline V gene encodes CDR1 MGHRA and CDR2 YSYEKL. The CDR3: CASSQALQGYEKLFF. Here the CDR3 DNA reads TGCGCCAGCAGCCAAGCCCTACAGGGATATGAAAAACTGTTTTTT.

Written as DNA, the CDR3 is TGTGCCAGTCAAACAGGGCCCTCGAGGAATTCACCCCTCCACTTT. It translates to CASQTGPSRNSPLHF. The J gene is TRBJ1-6, the V gene TRBV2, with D possibly matching TRBD1 (6 bases). V was clipped by 9 bases and J by 7 bases, with 19 bases between them. Germline V gene sequence: CDR1 SNHLY, CDR2 FYNNEI. The CDR3 has 15 residues.

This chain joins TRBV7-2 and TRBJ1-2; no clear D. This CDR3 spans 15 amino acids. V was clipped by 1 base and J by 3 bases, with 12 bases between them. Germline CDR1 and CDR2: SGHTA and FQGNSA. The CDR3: CASSLVRTGYYGYTF. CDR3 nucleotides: TGTGCCAGCAGCTTAGTTCGGACCGGCTACTATGGCTACACCTTC.

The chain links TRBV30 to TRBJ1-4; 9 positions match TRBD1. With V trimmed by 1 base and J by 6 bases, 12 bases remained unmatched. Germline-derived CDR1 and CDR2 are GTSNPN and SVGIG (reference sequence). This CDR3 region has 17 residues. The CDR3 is CAWSGGWDRAAHEKLFF. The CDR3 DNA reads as TGTGCCTGGAGTGGAGGTTGGGACAGGGCTGCCCATGAAAAACTGTTTTTT.

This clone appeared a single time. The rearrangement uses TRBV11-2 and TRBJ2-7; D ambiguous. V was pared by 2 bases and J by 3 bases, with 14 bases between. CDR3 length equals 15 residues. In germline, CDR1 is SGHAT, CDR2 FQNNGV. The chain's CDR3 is CASSLSAGPYYEQYF. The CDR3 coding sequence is TGTGCCAGCAGCTTATCGGCCGGGCCCTACTACGAGCAGTACTTC.

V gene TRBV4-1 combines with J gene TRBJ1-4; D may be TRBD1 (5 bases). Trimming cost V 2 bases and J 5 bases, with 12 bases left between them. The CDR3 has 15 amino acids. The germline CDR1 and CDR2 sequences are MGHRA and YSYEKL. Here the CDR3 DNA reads TGCGCCAGCAGCCAACTGCCGGGGCCAAATGAAAAACTGTTTTTT. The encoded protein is CASSQLPGPNEKLFF.

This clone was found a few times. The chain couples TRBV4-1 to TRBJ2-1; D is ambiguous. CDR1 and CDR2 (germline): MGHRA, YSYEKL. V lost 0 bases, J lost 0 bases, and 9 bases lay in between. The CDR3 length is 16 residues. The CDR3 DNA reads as TGCGCCAGCAGCCAAGATCCGGCTAGCTCCTACAATGAGCAGTTCTTC. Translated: CASSQDPASSYNEQFF.

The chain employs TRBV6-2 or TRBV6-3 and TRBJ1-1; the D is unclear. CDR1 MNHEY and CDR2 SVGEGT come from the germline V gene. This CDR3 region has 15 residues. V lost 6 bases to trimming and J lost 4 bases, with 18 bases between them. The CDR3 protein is CASSPPAVMGTEAFF. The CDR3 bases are TGTGCCAGCAGCCCTCCAGCGGTGATGGGCACTGAAGCTTTCTTT.

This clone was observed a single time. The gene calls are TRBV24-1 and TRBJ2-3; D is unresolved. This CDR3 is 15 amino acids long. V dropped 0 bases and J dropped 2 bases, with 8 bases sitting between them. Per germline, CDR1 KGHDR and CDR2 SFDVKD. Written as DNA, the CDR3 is TGTGCCACCAGTGATTTGACACAAGACACAGATACGCAGTATTTT. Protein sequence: CATSDLTQDTDTQYF.

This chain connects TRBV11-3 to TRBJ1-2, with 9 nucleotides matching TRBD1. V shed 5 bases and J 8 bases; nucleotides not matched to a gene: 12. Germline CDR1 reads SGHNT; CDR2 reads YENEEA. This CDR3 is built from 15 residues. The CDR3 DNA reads TGTGCCAGCAGCCTAGGACAGGGGACCCTTCGGGGCTACACCTTC. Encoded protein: CASSLGQGTLRGYTF. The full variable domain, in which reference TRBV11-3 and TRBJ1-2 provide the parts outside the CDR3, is EAGVVQSPRYKIIEKKQPVAFWCNPISGHNTLYWYLQNLGQGPELLIRYENEEAVDDSQLPKDRFSAERLKGVDSTLKIQPAELGDSAVYLCASSLGQGTLRGYTFGSGTRLTVV.

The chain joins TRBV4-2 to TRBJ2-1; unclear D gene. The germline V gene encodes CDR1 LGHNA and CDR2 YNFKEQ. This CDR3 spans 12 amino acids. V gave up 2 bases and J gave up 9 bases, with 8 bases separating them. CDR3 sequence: CASSQKQIEQFF. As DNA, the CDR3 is TGTGCCAGCAGCCAAAAACAGATTGAGCAGTTCTTC.

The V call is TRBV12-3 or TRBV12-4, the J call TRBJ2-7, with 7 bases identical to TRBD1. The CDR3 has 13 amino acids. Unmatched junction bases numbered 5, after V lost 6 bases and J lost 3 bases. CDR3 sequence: CASSRDSSYEQYF. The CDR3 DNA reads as TGTGCCAGCAGCCGGGACAGTAGCTACGAGCAGTACTTC.

This chain's CDR3 is CASRGSTGTYGYTF. Here the CDR3 DNA reads TGTGCCAGCAGAGGATCGACAGGGACCTATGGCTACACCTTC. The rearrangement uses TRBV2 and TRBJ1-2; 7 bases fit TRBD1. This CDR3 is built from 14 residues. After removal of 6 bases from V and 4 bases from J, the junction contained 8 bases not matched to a gene. Looked up from germline, CDR1 is SNHLY and CDR2 is FYNNEI. Using reference TRBV2 and TRBJ1-2 for the parts outside the CDR3, the full variable domain is EPEVTQTPSHQVTQMGQEVILRCVPISNHLYFYWYRQILGQKVEFLVSFYNNEISEKSEIFDDQFSVERPDGSNFTLKIRSTKLEDSAMYFCASRGSTGTYGYTFGSGTRLTVV.

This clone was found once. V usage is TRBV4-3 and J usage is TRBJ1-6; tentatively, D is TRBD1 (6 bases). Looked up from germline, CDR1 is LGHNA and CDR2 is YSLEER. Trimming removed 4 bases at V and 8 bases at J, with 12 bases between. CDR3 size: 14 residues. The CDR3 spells CASSRTGSYSPLHF. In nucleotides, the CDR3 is TGCGCCAGCAGCCGCACAGGGTCTTATTCACCCCTCCACTTT.